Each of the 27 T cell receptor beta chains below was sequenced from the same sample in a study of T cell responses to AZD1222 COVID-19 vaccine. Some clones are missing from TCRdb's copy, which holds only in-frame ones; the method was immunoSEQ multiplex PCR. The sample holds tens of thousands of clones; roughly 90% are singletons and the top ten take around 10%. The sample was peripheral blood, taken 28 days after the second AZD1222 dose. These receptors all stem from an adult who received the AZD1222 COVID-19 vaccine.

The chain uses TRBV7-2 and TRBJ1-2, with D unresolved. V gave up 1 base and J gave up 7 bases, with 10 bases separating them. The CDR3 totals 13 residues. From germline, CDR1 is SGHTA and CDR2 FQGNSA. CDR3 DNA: TGTGCCAGCAGCTTAGACCTGAGCACTGGCTACACCTTC. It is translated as CASSLDLSTGYTF.

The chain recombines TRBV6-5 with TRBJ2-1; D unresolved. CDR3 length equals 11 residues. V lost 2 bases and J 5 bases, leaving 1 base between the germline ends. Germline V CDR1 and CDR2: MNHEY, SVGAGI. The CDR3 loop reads CASSYHNEQFF. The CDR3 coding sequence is TGTGCCAGCAGTTACCACAATGAGCAGTTCTTC.

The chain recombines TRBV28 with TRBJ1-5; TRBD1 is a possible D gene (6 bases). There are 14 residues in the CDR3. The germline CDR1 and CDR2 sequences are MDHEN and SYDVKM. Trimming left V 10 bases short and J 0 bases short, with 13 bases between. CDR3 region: CAMGGRGSNQPQHF. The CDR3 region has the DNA TGTGCCATGGGGGGCAGGGGTAGCAATCAGCCCCAGCATTTT.

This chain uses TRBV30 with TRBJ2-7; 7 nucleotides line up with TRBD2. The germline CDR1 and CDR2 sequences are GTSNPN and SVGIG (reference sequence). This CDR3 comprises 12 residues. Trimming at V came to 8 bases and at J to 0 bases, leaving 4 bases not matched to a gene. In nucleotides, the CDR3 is TGTGCCAGCGGGACGGTCTCCTACGAGCAGTACTTC. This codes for CASGTVSYEQYF. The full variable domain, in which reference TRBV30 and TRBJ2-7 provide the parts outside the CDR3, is SQTIHQWPATLVQPVGSPLSLECTVEGTSNPNLYWYRQAAGRGLQLLFYSVGIGQISSEVPQNLSASRPQDRQFILSSKKLLLSDSGFYLCASGTVSYEQYFGPGTRLTVT.

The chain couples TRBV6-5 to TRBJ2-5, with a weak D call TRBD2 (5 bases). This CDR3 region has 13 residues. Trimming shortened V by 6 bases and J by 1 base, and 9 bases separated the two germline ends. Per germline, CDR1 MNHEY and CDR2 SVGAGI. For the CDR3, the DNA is TGTGCCAGCAGGGTAAGCGGCCAAGAGACCCAGTACTTC. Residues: CASRVSGQETQYF.

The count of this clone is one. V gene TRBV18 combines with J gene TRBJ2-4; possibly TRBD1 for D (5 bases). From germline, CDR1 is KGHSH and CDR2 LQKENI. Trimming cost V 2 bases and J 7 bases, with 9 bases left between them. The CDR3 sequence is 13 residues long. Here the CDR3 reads CASSPLGVNIQYF. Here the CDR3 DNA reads TGTGCCAGCTCACCATTAGGGGTTAACATTCAGTACTTC.

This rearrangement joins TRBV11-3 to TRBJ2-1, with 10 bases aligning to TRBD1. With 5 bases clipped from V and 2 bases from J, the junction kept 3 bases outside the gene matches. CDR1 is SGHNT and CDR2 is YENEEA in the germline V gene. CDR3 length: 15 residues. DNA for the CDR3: TGTGCCAGCAGCAGCGGGACAGGGGCCTACAATGAGCAGTTCTTC. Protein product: CASSSGTGAYNEQFF.

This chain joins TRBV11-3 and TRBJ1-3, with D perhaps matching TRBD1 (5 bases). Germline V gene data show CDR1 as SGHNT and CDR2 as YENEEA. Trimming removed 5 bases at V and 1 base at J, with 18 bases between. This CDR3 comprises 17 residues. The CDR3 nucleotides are TGTGCCAGCAGCCTTAGGACATCCCCAGGGTCTGGAAACACCATATATTTT. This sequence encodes CASSLRTSPGSGNTIYF.

DNA of the CDR3: TGTGCCAGCAGCCTGGGGGGCTACGCCTACGAGCAGTACTTC. Amino acid sequence: CASSLGGYAYEQYF. This chain joins TRBV7-3 and TRBJ2-7, with D tentatively TRBD1 or TRBD2 (6 bases each). This CDR3 has 14 amino acids. Trimming pared 5 bases from V and 2 bases from J, leaving 13 bases between. Per the germline V gene, CDR1 is SGHTA and CDR2 is FQGTGA. The variable domain in full, with the rest retrieved from reference TRBV7-3 and TRBJ2-7, is GAGVSQTPSNKVTEKGKYVELRCDPISGHTALYWYRQSLGQGPEFLIYFQGTGAADDSGLPNDRFFAVRPEGSVSTLKIQRTERGDSAVYLCASSLGGYAYEQYFGPGTRLTVT.

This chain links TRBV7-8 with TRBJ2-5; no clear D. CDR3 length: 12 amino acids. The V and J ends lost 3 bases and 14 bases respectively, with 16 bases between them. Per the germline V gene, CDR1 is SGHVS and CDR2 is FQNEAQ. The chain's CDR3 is CASSFPPGAPYF. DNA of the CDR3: TGTGCCAGCAGCTTCCCCCCCGGCGCCCCATACTTC.

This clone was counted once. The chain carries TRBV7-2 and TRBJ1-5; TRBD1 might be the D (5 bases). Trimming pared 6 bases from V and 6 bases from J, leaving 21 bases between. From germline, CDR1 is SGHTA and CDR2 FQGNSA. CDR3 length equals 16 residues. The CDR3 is CASSSKTASGSQPQHF. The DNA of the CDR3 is TGTGCCAGCAGTTCAAAGACAGCCTCGGGCAGTCAGCCCCAGCATTTT.

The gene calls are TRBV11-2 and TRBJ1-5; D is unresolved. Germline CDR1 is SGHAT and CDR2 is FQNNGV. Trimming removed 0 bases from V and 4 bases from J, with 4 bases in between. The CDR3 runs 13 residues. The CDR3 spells CASSLDGNQPQHF. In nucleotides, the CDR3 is TGTGCCAGCAGCTTAGATGGGAATCAGCCCCAGCATTTT.

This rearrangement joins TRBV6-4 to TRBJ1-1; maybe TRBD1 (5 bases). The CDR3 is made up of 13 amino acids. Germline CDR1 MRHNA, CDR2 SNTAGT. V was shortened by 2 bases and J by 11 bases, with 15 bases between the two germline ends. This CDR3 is CASSDGGSRAAFF. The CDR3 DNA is TGTGCCAGCAGTGACGGGGGAAGCCGGGCGGCTTTCTTT.

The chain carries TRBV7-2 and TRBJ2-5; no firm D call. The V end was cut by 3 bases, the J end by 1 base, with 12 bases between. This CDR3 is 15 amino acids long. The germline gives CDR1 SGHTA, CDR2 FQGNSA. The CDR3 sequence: CASSLYQAPQETQYF. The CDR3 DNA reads TGTGCCAGCAGCTTGTACCAAGCCCCCCAAGAGACCCAGTACTTC.

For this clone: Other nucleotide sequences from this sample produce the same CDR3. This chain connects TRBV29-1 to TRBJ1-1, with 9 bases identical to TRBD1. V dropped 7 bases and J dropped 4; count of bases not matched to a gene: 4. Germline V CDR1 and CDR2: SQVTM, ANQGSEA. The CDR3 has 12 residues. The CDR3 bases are TGCAGCGGGGGACAGGGCGGCACTGAAGCTTTCTTT. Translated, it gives CSGGQGGTEAFF.

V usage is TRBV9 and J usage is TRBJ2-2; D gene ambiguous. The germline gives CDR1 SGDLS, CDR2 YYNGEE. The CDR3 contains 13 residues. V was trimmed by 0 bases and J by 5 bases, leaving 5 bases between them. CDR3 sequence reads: CASSVGETGELFF. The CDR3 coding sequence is TGTGCCAGCAGCGTAGGAGAGACCGGGGAGCTGTTTTTT.

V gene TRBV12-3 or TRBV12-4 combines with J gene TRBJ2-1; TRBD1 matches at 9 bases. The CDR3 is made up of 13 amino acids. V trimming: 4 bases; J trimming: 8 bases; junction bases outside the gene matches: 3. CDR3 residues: CASSWDRDYEQFF. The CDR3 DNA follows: TGTGCCAGCAGTTGGGACAGGGACTATGAGCAGTTCTTC.

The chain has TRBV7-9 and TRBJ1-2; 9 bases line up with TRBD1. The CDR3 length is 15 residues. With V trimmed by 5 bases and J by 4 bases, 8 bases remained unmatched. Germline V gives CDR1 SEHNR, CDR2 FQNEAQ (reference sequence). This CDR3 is CASSPTGGSGYGYTF. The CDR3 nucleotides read TGTGCCAGCAGCCCCACAGGGGGCTCCGGCTATGGCTACACCTTC.

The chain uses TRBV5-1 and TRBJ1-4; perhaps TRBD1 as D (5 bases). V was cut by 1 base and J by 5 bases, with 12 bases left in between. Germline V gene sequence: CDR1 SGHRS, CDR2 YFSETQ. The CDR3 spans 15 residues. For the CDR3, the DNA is TGCGCCAGCAGCTTGAGCGGGACCGAAAATGAAAAACTGTTTTTT. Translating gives CASSLSGTENEKLFF.

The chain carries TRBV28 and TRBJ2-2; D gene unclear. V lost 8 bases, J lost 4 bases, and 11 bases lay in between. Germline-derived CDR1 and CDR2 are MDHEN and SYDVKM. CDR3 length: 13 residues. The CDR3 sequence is CASQPSPTGELFF. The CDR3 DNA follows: TGTGCCAGCCAACCGTCCCCCACCGGGGAGCTGTTTTTT.

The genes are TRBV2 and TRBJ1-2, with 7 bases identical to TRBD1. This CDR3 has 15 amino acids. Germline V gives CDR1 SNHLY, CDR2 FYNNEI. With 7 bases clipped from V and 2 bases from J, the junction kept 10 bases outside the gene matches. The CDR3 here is CASIERQGGNYGYTF. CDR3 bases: TGTGCCAGCATTGAGCGGCAGGGGGGAAACTATGGCTACACCTTC.

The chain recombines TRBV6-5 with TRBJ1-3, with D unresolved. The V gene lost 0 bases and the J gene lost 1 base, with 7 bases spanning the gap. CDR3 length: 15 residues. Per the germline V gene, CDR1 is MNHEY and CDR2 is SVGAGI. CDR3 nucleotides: TGTGCCAGCAGTTACTCTCTCGGGTCTGGAAACACCATATATTTT. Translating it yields CASSYSLGSGNTIYF.

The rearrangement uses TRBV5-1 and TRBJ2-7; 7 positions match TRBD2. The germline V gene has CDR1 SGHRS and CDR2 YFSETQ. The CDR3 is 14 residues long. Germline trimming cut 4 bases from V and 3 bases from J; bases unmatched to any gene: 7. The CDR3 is CASSPGTGGYEQYF. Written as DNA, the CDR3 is TGCGCCAGCAGCCCTGGGACGGGGGGCTACGAGCAGTACTTC.

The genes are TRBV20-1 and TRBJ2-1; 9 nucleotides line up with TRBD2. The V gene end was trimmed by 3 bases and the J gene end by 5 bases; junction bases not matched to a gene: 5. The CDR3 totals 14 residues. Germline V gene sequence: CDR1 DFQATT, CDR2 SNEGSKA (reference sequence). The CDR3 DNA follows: TGCAGTGCTAGTGGCGGGAGGGCCCACAATGAGCAGTTCTTC. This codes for CSASGGRAHNEQFF.

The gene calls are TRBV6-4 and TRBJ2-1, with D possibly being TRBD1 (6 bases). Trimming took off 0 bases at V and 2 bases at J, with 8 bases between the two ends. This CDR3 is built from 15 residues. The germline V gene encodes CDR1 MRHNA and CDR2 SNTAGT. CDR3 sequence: CASSDSGGTYNEQFF. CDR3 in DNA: TGTGCCAGCAGTGACTCAGGGGGAACCTACAATGAGCAGTTCTTC.

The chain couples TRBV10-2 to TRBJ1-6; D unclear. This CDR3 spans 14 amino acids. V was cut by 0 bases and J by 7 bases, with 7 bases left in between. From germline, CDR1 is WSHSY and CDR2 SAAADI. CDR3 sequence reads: CASSESGRNSPLHF. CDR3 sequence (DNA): TGCGCCAGCAGTGAGTCGGGCAGAAATTCACCCCTCCACTTT.

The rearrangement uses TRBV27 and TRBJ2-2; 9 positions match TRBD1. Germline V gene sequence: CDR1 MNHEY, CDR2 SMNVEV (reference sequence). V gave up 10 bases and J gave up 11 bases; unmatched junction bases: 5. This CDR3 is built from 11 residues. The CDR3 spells CATWDRDELFF. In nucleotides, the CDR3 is TGTGCCACCTGGGACAGGGACGAGCTGTTTTTT.